The sequence of this T cell receptor (beta chain) was determined in a study of identifying expanded T cells in peripheral blood. Collection occurred without any documented infections or immune events in donors. CDR1 is SGHAT, CDR2 FQNNGV, per germline. This CDR3 comprises 14 residues. V lost 3 bases and J 2 bases, leaving 11 bases between the germline ends. Findings and limits, study-wide: Across healthy donors, higher total template counts meant significantly greater roughly two-week count variance. Roughly 1.2 clones differed between technical replicates, versus roughly 16 and 20 over time.

Generated by immunoSEQ multiplex PCR, the TCRdb table keeps only in-frame clones and is missing some. The sample has 70,000 or so clones, under 90% seen once; the top ten hold 2.5% to 3.5%. Regarding this clone: The antigen remains undetermined.

This TCR was recovered from a person aged 18-70 years in good health. The sample consisted of blood. The chain combines TRBV11-2 with TRBJ2-7; D ambiguous. The CDR3 sequence is CASSFLTGTYEQYF. The CDR3 bases are TGTGCCAGCAGCTTCCTAACTGGGACCTACGAGCAGTACTTC.